Sequencing of this T cell receptor beta chain was carried out in a study of OX40 agonist ivuxolimab in advanced cancers. The junction had 16 bases not matched to a gene; V was cut back by 1 base and J by 9 bases. This CDR3 is 19 amino acids long. CDR1 and CDR2 (germline): SGHTA, FQGNSA. Autoimmune disease history or systemic immunosuppression disqualified patients. This table comes from immunoSEQ multiplex PCR, and its TCRdb copy is limited to in-frame clones, with some not included. The table includes around 19,000 clones, approximately 78% detected once. The sample was CD4+ or CD8+ T cells sorted from blood, taken in a trial of the OX40 agonist ivuxolimab. The origin of this receptor is an adult with an advanced solid tumor such as melanoma, head and neck, liver or kidney cancer. V is TRBV7-2 and J is TRBJ2-1; 12 bases map to TRBD2. The CDR3 is CASSLGYRTSGKLQSEQFF. The CDR3 nucleotides are TGTGCCAGCAGCTTAGGTTATAGGACTAGCGGGAAACTACAATCTGAGCAGTTCTTC.